A selection of T cell receptor beta chains follows, all from one sample in a study of T cell responses to AZD1222 COVID-19 vaccine. Sequencing was performed with immunoSEQ multiplex PCR; in TCRdb, only in-frame clones are kept and a portion is missing. This table has 140,000 to 150,000 clones, roughly 93% appearing once. This specimen consisted of peripheral blood, obtained on day 0 of AZD1222 vaccination. These receptor sequences come from an adult in good health. Each CDR3 is given with its conserved first and last residue. The D gene is left open where the match is weak. Clone size is stated in some rows and not others, as once, few, many or a class when expanded.

CASSVGTSGSEQYF	TGTGCCAGCAGCGTAGGGACTAGCGGGTCCGAGCAGTACTTC	TRBD2	TRBJ2-7	-	TRBV9
CASSLDRGRTNEKLFF	TGTGCCAGCAGCTTAGATCGGGGGAGGACTAATGAAAAACTGTTTTTT	-	TRBJ1-4	-	TRBV7-8
CASSRNPGLSTDTQYF	TGTGCCAGCAGCAGAAACCCGGGACTGAGCACAGATACGCAGTATTTT	-	TRBJ2-3	-	TRBV11-2
CATSDFSTGELFF	TGTGCCACCAGTGATTTTTCGACCGGGGAGCTGTTTTTT	-	TRBJ2-2	-	TRBV24-1
CASQRISTRDRVVEKLFF	TGTGCCAGCCAACGGATTTCGACCCGGGACAGGGTCGTTGAAAAACTGTTTTTT	-	TRBJ1-4	-	TRBV21-1
CASRSRDKIGTEAFF	TGTGCCAGCAGATCCAGGGACAAGATAGGCACTGAAGCTTTCTTT	-	TRBJ1-1	-	TRBV7-9
CASGAYWDSGNTIYF	TGTGCCAGCGGGGCTTATTGGGACTCTGGAAACACCATATATTTT	-	TRBJ1-3	few	TRBV6-6
CASSQDRGTVYGYTF	TGTGCCAGCAGCCAAGATCGGGGGACGGTATATGGCTACACCTTC	-	TRBJ1-2	-	TRBV3-1/TRBV3-2
CASSFVSGTSTDTQYF	TGTGCCAGCAGCTTCGTGAGCGGAACTAGCACAGATACGCAGTATTTT	-	TRBJ2-3	-	TRBV7-8
CASSEFRGGDEKLFF	TGTGCCAGCAGTGAATTTAGGGGAGGAGATGAAAAACTGTTTTTT	-	TRBJ1-4	-	TRBV25-1
CASSMNSGSYEQYF	TGTGCCAGTAGTATGAACAGCGGTTCCTACGAGCAGTACTTC	-	TRBJ2-7	-	TRBV19
CASSFTGLAVRTDTQYF	TGTGCCAGCAGCTTTACAGGACTAGCGGTGCGCACAGATACGCAGTATTTT	TRBD2	TRBJ2-3	-	TRBV5-6
CASNPPGQGIYEQYF	TGTGCCAGCAACCCGCCGGGACAAGGGATCTACGAGCAGTACTTC	-	TRBJ2-7	-	TRBV28
CASSLGGGANTIYF	TGCGCCAGCAGCTTGGGCGGAGGGGCGAACACCATATATTTT	-	TRBJ1-3	few	TRBV5-1
CASSVVRGTEAFF	TGTGCCAGCAGCGTAGTTAGAGGCACTGAAGCTTTCTTT	-	TRBJ1-1	-	TRBV9
CASSQRQGYEQYF	TGCGCCAGCAGCCAACGACAGGGTTACGAGCAGTACTTC	TRBD1	TRBJ2-7	-	TRBV4-1
CASIPSVGGVETQYF	TGTGCCAGCATTCCTTCCGTCGGGGGGGTTGAGACCCAGTACTTC	TRBD2	TRBJ2-5	-	TRBV28